The 15 T cell receptor beta chains below all came from one sample that was sequenced in a study of blood T cell repertoires in COVID-19. TCRdb's table, derived via immunoSEQ multiplex PCR, lists solely in-frame clones and lacks some. The sample lists some 220,000 clones; roughly 85% were seen once. The sequencing sample was made of peripheral blood. All receptors derive from a woman between 70 and 85 years old with COVID-19, enrolled during active disease.

The V and J genes are TRBV5-4 and TRBJ2-1, with 8 bases lining up with TRBD2. J was trimmed by 6 bases and V by 0 bases; bases with no gene match: 5. This CDR3 comprises 15 residues. Germline V gene lookup returns CDR1 SGHNT and CDR2 YYREEE (reference sequence). CDR3 DNA sequence: TGTGCCAGCAGCTTGGTAGCGGGGAAAGGCAATGAGCAGTTCTTC. Translating gives CASSLVAGKGNEQFF.

The rearrangement joins TRBV5-1 to TRBJ2-2, with D perhaps TRBD1 (6 bases). The CDR3 sequence is 16 residues long. Germline values: CDR1 SGHRS, CDR2 YFSETQ. The V end was cut by 1 base, the J end by 2 bases, with 12 bases between. CDR3 nucleotides: TGCGCCAGCAGCTTGTTTCAGGGGCCCAACACCGGGGAGCTGTTTTTT. Encoded protein: CASSLFQGPNTGELFF.

The rearrangement links TRBV12-3 or TRBV12-4 to TRBJ2-5; 11 bases are a match to TRBD2. V dropped 8 bases and J dropped 7; count of bases not matched to a gene: 6. This CDR3 contains 13 residues. The CDR3 bases are TGTGCCAGCTCCTATGGGACTAGCGGGACCCAGTACTTC. It yields the protein CASSYGTSGTQYF.

In nucleotides, the CDR3 is TGTGCCACCAGCAGAGCTGGGGGCAATGAAAAACTGTTTTTT. Translation gives CATSRAGGNEKLFF. J is TRBJ1-4 and V is TRBV15, with D maybe TRBD1 (6 bases). V was shortened by 1 base and J by 5 bases, with 8 bases between the two germline ends. Looked up from germline, CDR1 is LNHNV and CDR2 is YYDKDF (reference sequence). This CDR3 spans 14 amino acids.

CDR3 in amino acids: CASSLARIGYEQYF. The CDR3 nucleotides read TGTGCCAGCAGCTTGGCTAGGATCGGGTACGAGCAGTACTTC. The genes are TRBV7-2 and TRBJ2-7; D not resolved. CDR1 and CDR2 from the germline V gene are SGHTA and FQGNSA. V lost 3 bases and J lost 4, with 13 bases in between. CDR3 length: 14 amino acids.

This chain connects TRBV3-1 (or the pseudogene TRBV3-2) to TRBJ1-3, with D unresolved. CDR3 size: 15 residues. Germline CDR1 and CDR2: LGHDT and YNNKEL (reference sequence). V was clipped by 4 bases and J by 0 bases, with 10 bases between them. The CDR3 sequence is CASSPRHSSGNTIYF. In DNA form, the CDR3 reads TGTGCCAGCAGCCCTCGACATAGCTCTGGAAACACCATATATTTT.

The CDR3 sequence is CASSPHGEAFF. The CDR3 DNA is TGTGCCAGCAGCCCCCACGGTGAAGCTTTCTTT. This chain uses TRBV7-2 with TRBJ1-1; no firm D call. The V gene's germline CDR1 is SGHTA and CDR2 FQGNSA. The V and J ends lost 5 bases and 7 bases respectively, with 8 bases between them. This CDR3 contains 11 residues. The full variable domain, rest sourced from reference TRBV7-2 and TRBJ1-1, is GAGVSQSPSNKVTEKGKDVELRCDPISGHTALYWYRQSLGQGLEFLIYFQGNSAPDKSGLPSDRFSAERTGGSVSTLTIQRTQQEDSAVYLCASSPHGEAFFGQGTRLTVV.

V is TRBV3-1 (or the pseudogene TRBV3-2) and J is TRBJ1-1; D possibly corresponds to TRBD1 (6 bases). V was cut by 2 bases and J by 8 bases, with 18 bases left in between. Germline CDR1 and CDR2: LGHDT and YNNKEL (reference sequence). The CDR3 spans 15 residues. The CDR3 coding sequence is TGTGCCAGCAGCCAACGGGGGGCCCTCGCTCCCGAAGCTTTCTTT. This sequence encodes CASSQRGALAPEAFF.

This clone was counted a few times. This chain links TRBV25-1 with TRBJ1-1, with D maybe TRBD1 (5 bases). Germline V gene data show CDR1 as MGHDK and CDR2 as SYGVNS. V was clipped by 1 base and J by 3 bases, with 21 bases between them. The CDR3 loop spans 18 amino acids. CDR3 sequence: CASSESRPGTSGDTEAFF. CDR3 DNA: TGTGCCAGCAGTGAATCCCGTCCCGGGACGTCGGGAGACACTGAAGCTTTCTTT.

The chain is built from TRBV29-1 and TRBJ1-1, with D tentatively TRBD1 (6 bases). The CDR3 totals 11 residues. The ends were cut back, 4 bases at V and 8 bases at J, with 11 bases in the middle. Germline CDR1 and CDR2: SQVTM and ANQGSEA. For the CDR3, the DNA is TGCAGCGTTGCATGGACAGACGAAGCTTTCTTT. Protein sequence: CSVAWTDEAFF.

This rearrangement joins TRBV5-1 to TRBJ2-2; 10 nucleotides align to TRBD1. The CDR3 totals 15 residues. After removal of 6 bases from V and 6 bases from J, the junction contained 8 bases not matched to a gene. Germline values: CDR1 SGHRS, CDR2 YFSETQ. The CDR3 DNA reads TGCGCCAGCACCCCAAACGGACAGGGGGCCGGGGAGCTGTTTTTT. Encoded protein: CASTPNGQGAGELFF.

A single count supports this clone. This chain links TRBV19 with TRBJ1-1; D perhaps matches TRBD1 (5 bases). With 5 bases removed from V and 0 bases from J, the gap between germline ends came to 13 bases. Germline CDR1 LNHDA, CDR2 SQIVND (reference sequence). The CDR3 covers 15 residues. The CDR3 DNA sequence: TGTGCCAGTAGTCCCTCGACAGTCATGAACACTGAAGCTTTCTTT. Its protein is CASSPSTVMNTEAFF.

This clone was seen a single time. This chain links TRBV29-1 with TRBJ2-3, with a tentative D call TRBD2 (5 bases). Germline CDR1 reads SQVTM; CDR2 reads ANQGSEA. The CDR3 extends over 13 amino acids. V was pared by 6 bases and J by 0 bases, with 10 bases between. This CDR3 is CSVIPGSTDTQYF. CDR3 DNA sequence: TGCAGCGTCATCCCGGGGAGCACAGATACGCAGTATTTT.

The CDR3 region is CASSRDNNSPLHF. In nucleotides, the CDR3 is TGCGCCAGCAGCCGTGACAATAATTCACCCCTCCACTTT. The V and J genes are TRBV5-1 and TRBJ1-6; D gene uncertain. There are 13 residues in the CDR3. The V gene lost 4 bases and the J gene lost 5 bases, with 7 bases spanning the gap. Germline values: CDR1 SGHRS, CDR2 YFSETQ.

This sequence joins TRBV12-3 or TRBV12-4 and TRBJ1-2, with a tentative D call TRBD1 (6 bases). V was clipped by 6 bases and J by 8 bases, with 13 bases between them. The CDR3 runs to 12 residues. CDR3 region: CASSTNRVGYTF. The DNA of the CDR3 is TGTGCCAGCAGCACCAACAGGGTAGGCTACACCTTC.